This entry lists 15 T cell receptor beta chains sequenced from one sample in a study of T cell repertoires in breast cancer. Unpaired genes were suppressed by blocking oligonucleotides during a second nested PCR. One entry per CDR3 protein results from TCRdb running MiXCR on the emulsion pairing reads. The profile shows roughly 39,000 distinct CDR3 sequences, 45% of them singletons. The expanded emulsion RT-PCR method captured paired alpha and beta chains from CD8+ T cells. The sequencing sample was made of CD8+ T cells. These receptors all come from a pool of human donors with breast cancer or a healthy control (not recorded which).

The sample holds a few counts of this clonotype. The gene calls are TRBV5-1 and TRBJ1-5, with 12 bases aligning to TRBD1. Unmatched junction bases numbered 3, after V lost 4 bases and J lost 7 bases. The CDR3 runs 14 residues. Germline loops: CDR1 SGHRS, CDR2 YFSETQ. CDR3 amino acids: CASSLGTGGQPQHF. The CDR3 coding sequence is TGCGCCAGCAGCCTAGGGACAGGGGGCCAGCCCCAGCATTTT.

The chain has TRBV3-1 and TRBJ2-1; D is unclear. CDR3 length equals 16 residues. Germline assignment: CDR1 LGHDT and CDR2 YNNKEL (reference sequence). V was clipped by 0 bases and J by 0 bases, with 9 bases between them. The CDR3, as DNA: TGTGCCAGCAGCCAAGATGGAGTAGCCTCCTACAATGAGCAGTTCTTC. Protein product: CASSQDGVASYNEQFF.

The rearrangement links TRBV5-1 to TRBJ2-1, with TRBD1 identical over 9 bases. CDR1 is SGHRS and CDR2 is YFSETQ in the germline V gene. This CDR3 contains 15 residues. The J segment lost 8 bases and the V segment lost 4 bases, leaving 10 bases of the junction unmatched. The CDR3 region is CASSRGPQGADEQFF. The CDR3 DNA follows: TGCGCCAGCAGCCGTGGGCCACAGGGGGCTGATGAGCAGTTCTTC.

The genes are TRBV2 and TRBJ2-3; no firm D call. This CDR3 region has 13 residues. Trimming stripped 8 bases from V and 0 bases from J, with 9 bases between. The germline V gene encodes CDR1 SNHLY and CDR2 FYNNEI. The CDR3 region has the DNA TGTGCCAGCTGTGTGGGCAGCACAGATACGCAGTATTTT. Protein product: CASCVGSTDTQYF. The whole variable domain, filled in from reference TRBV2 and TRBJ2-3, reads EPEVTQTPSHQVTQMGQEVILRCVPISNHLYFYWYRQILGQKVEFLVSFYNNEISEKSEIFDDQFSVERPDGSNFTLKIRSTKLEDSAMYFCASCVGSTDTQYFGPGTRLTVL.

The chain links TRBV7-6 to TRBJ1-6; no clear D gene. Trimming shortened V by 3 bases and J by 14 bases, and 14 bases separated the two germline ends. CDR3 length: 13 amino acids. Germline lookup yields CDR1 SGHVS and CDR2 FNYEAQ. DNA of the CDR3: TGTGCCAGCAGCTTTGAGGCCTCTGGGTCCCTCCACTTT. Translated: CASSFEASGSLHF.

V and J are TRBV15 and TRBJ1-1; D remains unclear. The CDR3 is made up of 14 amino acids. Germline V gene data show CDR1 as LNHNV and CDR2 as YYDKDF (reference sequence). With 0 bases removed from V and 3 bases from J, the gap between germline ends came to 8 bases. CDR3 sequence (DNA): TGTGCCACCAGCAGAGAACCCCAGGACACTGAAGCTTTCTTT. Protein sequence: CATSREPQDTEAFF.

The chain uses TRBV28 and TRBJ2-3, with no clear D. V was cut by 3 bases and J by 10 bases, with 11 bases left in between. The CDR3 spans 12 residues. Per germline, CDR1 MDHEN and CDR2 SYDVKM. This CDR3 reads CASSFVAGPQYF. Written as DNA, the CDR3 is TGTGCCAGCAGTTTTGTGGCAGGACCGCAGTATTTT.

This clonotype is a singleton in its sample. The CDR3, as DNA: TGCAGCGTTGTACATCCCATCACCTACGAGCAGTACTTC. Translating gives CSVVHPITYEQYF. The rearrangement links TRBV29-1 to TRBJ2-7; D is unresolved. CDR3 length: 13 residues. Trimming shortened V by 4 bases and J by 2 bases, and 12 bases separated the two germline ends. CDR1 and CDR2 from the germline V gene are SQVTM and ANQGSEA.

This clonotype has just a few counts. V is TRBV7-7 and J is TRBJ1-1; perhaps TRBD1 as D (6 bases). The CDR3 length is 14 residues. V dropped 5 bases and J dropped 4 bases, with 14 bases sitting between them. CDR1 is SSHAT and CDR2 is FNYEAQ in the germline V gene (reference sequence). The CDR3 reads CASSASGTLTEAFF. CDR3 DNA: TGTGCCAGCAGCGCCTCCGGGACACTCACTGAAGCTTTCTTT.

This clonotype was counted at least ten times. The chain links TRBV27 to TRBJ2-5; 11 nucleotides align to TRBD1. V shed 4 bases, J shed 5 bases, and the junction held 3 bases outside the gene matches. The CDR3 runs 14 residues. Germline assignment: CDR1 MNHEY and CDR2 SMNVEV (reference sequence). The CDR3 loop reads CASSSDRGLETQYF. CDR3 coding DNA: TGTGCCAGCAGTTCGGACAGGGGGCTGGAGACCCAGTACTTC.

Of note for this clonotype: This clone may be a read error of a much larger clone one base away. J is TRBJ2-7 and V is TRBV28; TRBD2 might be the D (5 bases). CDR3 size: 15 residues. Germline V gene lookup returns CDR1 MDHEN and CDR2 SYDVKM. Between the trimmed V and J ends, which lost 4 bases and 0 bases, there was a span of 13 bases. CDR3 sequence: CASSSGYSTSYEQYF. The CDR3 nucleotides read TGTGCCAGCAGTTCGGGGTACTCTACCTCCTACGAGCAGTACTTC.

This chain joins TRBV6-5 and TRBJ2-7; D uncertain. Germline CDR1 MNHEY, CDR2 SVGAGI. V was trimmed by 6 bases and J by 6 bases, leaving 18 bases between them. This CDR3 region has 14 residues. CDR3 sequence reads: CASSFFGQESEQYF. The DNA of the CDR3 is TGTGCCAGCAGCTTCTTTGGGCAGGAATCCGAGCAGTACTTC.

At least ten counts were recorded for this clonotype. The chain joins TRBV7-6 to TRBJ1-5, with TRBD1 as a possible D gene (5 bases). Per the germline V gene, CDR1 is SGHVS and CDR2 is FNYEAQ. Trimming removed 0 bases from V and 1 base from J, with 7 bases in between. The CDR3 is 15 amino acids. The CDR3 DNA sequence: TGTGCCAGCAGCTTAGCTTGGGGGAGCAATCAGCCCCAGCATTTT. Protein: CASSLAWGSNQPQHF.

The J gene is TRBJ2-3, the V gene TRBV2, with D unresolved. V was clipped by 6 bases and J by 4 bases, with 8 bases between them. The CDR3 runs to 12 residues. The germline V gene encodes CDR1 SNHLY and CDR2 FYNNEI. The CDR3 protein is CASSVRSDTQYF. CDR3 DNA: TGTGCCAGCAGCGTCCGTTCAGATACGCAGTATTTT. The full variable domain, completed using reference TRBV2 and TRBJ2-3, is EPEVTQTPSHQVTQMGQEVILRCVPISNHLYFYWYRQILGQKVEFLVSFYNNEISEKSEIFDDQFSVERPDGSNFTLKIRSTKLEDSAMYFCASSVRSDTQYFGPGTRLTVL.

This clonotype was found a few times. The chain employs TRBV4-1 and TRBJ2-1, with TRBD2 matching over 8 bases. The CDR3 extends over 16 amino acids. Trimming removed 1 base from V and 4 bases from J; junction bases left unmatched: 6. Germline lookup yields CDR1 MGHRA and CDR2 YSYEKL. CDR3 loop: CASSQGGVAGYNEQFF. The CDR3 nucleotides are TGCGCCAGCAGCCAAGGGGGGGTAGCGGGGTACAATGAGCAGTTCTTC.